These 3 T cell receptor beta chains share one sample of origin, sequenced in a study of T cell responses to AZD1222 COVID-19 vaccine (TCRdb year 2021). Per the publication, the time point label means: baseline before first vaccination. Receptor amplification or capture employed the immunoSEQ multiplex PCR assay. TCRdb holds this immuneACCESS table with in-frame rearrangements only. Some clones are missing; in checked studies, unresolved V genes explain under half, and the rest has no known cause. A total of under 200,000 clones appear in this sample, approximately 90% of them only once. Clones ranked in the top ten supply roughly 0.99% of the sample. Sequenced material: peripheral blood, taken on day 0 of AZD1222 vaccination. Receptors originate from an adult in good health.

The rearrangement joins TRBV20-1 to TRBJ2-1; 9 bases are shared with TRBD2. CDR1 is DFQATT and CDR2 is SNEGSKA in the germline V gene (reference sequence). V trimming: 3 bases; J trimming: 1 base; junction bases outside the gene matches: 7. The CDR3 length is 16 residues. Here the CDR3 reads CSASTGLAPSYNEQFF. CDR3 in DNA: TGCAGTGCTAGTACCGGACTAGCGCCGTCCTACAATGAGCAGTTCTTC.

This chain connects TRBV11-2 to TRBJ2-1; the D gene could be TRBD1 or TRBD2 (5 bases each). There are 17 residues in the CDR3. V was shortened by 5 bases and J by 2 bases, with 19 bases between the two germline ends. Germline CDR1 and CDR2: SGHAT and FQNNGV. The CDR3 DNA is TGTGCCAGCAGCGCCCGCCCCGGGGCCCGACCCTACAATGAGCAGTTCTTC. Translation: CASSARPGARPYNEQFF.

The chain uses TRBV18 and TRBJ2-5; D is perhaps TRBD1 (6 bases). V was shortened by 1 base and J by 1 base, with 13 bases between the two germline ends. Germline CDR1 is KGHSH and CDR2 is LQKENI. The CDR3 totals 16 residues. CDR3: CASSPRSGAGQETQYF. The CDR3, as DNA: TGTGCCAGCTCACCACGGTCAGGGGCCGGCCAAGAGACCCAGTACTTC. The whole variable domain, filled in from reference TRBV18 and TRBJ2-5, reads NAGVMQNPRHLVRRRGQEARLRCSPMKGHSHVYWYRQLPEEGLKFMVYLQKENIIDESGMPKERFSAEFPKEGPSILRIQQVVRGDSAAYFCASSPRSGAGQETQYFGPGTRLLVL.